The clone carrying this T cell receptor beta chain appeared a few times. Its antigen remains unknown. One end of the junction varies from germline; a read error may be responsible. The length of the CDR3 is 13 residues. In germline, CDR1 is MNHNS, CDR2 SASEGT. Original processing methods: It was from CDR3 differences across clinicopathological groups that a distant-metastasis classifier for papillary thyroid cancer was built. TCRdb recomputed clones from the PCR reads via MiXCR. TCRdb, rather than the study authors, made the V and J calls. This table has some 52,000 clones, under 20% appearing once. Not a single patient had been given any form of treatment at any point before undergoing thyroid surgery. This sample was included in a study of metastatic and nonmetastatic thyroid tumors. Overall study: For malignant and benign thyroid patients, tumor or nodule tissue and blood were the sources whose repertoires were compared.

Broader study findings: Significantly higher TCR beta diversity was reportedly seen in malignant thyroid tumors than benign nodules, in blood and tumor.

This chain joins TRBV6-1 and TRBJ2-2; D unresolved. The specimen was blood. The clonotype comes from a female donor with papillary thyroid cancer or a benign thyroid nodule (not recorded which). Some clones in this sample may be carry-over from other donors' samples. CDR3 protein: CASSRNMAGELFF. The CDR3 DNA sequence: TGTGCCAGCAGCCGAAATATGGCCGGTGAGCTGTTTTTT.